The 14 T cell receptor beta chains given below trace back to one sample, sequenced in a study of cytomegalovirus exposure and HLA in healthy donors. In the PCR, 60 Vbeta and 13 Jbeta primers were used. Method: immunoSEQ multiplex PCR; TCRdb's copy keeps in-frame clones and lacks some. The data show roughly 100,000 clones, with about 69% seen just once and 1% to 1.5% held by the top ten. Sequences were obtained from PBMCs. These receptors all stem from a man aged 35 to 55 in good health and CMV-seronegative.

The chain couples TRBV5-1 to TRBJ2-3; 7 positions match TRBD2. After removal of 4 bases from V and 4 bases from J, the junction contained 12 bases not matched to a gene. CDR3 size: 16 residues. CDR1 SGHRS and CDR2 YFSETQ come from the germline V gene. The CDR3 loop is CASSTDGLVGPDTQYF. CDR3 nucleotide sequence: TGCGCCAGCAGCACGGACGGACTAGTTGGACCAGATACGCAGTATTTT.

The genes are TRBV4-1 and TRBJ1-2; D not resolved. CDR3 length: 16 amino acids. The V and J ends lost 0 bases and 8 bases respectively, with 19 bases between them. Germline-derived CDR1 and CDR2 are MGHRA and YSYEKL. CDR3 loop: CASSQEGALRVQGYTF. The CDR3, as DNA: TGCGCCAGCAGCCAAGAGGGAGCGTTAAGGGTACAGGGCTACACCTTC.

This chain joins TRBV18 and TRBJ2-3, with D possibly matching TRBD2 (6 bases). The V gene's germline CDR1 is KGHSH and CDR2 LQKENI. V was shortened by 3 bases and J by 6 bases, with 13 bases between the two germline ends. The CDR3 sequence is 14 residues long. Here the CDR3 reads CASSPYGRSDTQYF. Here the CDR3 DNA reads TGTGCCAGCTCACCCTACGGGAGATCCGATACGCAGTATTTT.

The chain couples TRBV19 to TRBJ2-1; D is uncertain. CDR3 length: 14 amino acids. V was pared by 1 base and J by 1 base, with 5 bases between. From germline, CDR1 is LNHDA and CDR2 SQIVND (reference sequence). CDR3 residues: CASSIGGSYNEQFF. For the CDR3, the DNA is TGTGCCAGTAGTATAGGAGGTTCCTACAATGAGCAGTTCTTC. Supplemented by reference TRBV19 and TRBJ2-1, the full variable domain reads DGGITQSPKYLFRKEGQNVTLSCEQNLNHDAMYWYRQDPGQGLRLIYYSQIVNDFQKGDIAEGYSVSREKKESFPLTVTSAQKNPTAFYLCASSIGGSYNEQFFGPGTRLTVL.

The V gene is TRBV7-9, the J gene TRBJ2-5; the match to TRBD2 covers 9 bases. Germline CDR1 SEHNR, CDR2 FQNEAQ (reference sequence). This CDR3 has 15 residues. V was clipped by 5 bases and J by 0 bases; unmatched bases: 4. CDR3 residues: CASSGRLADQETQYF. The CDR3 DNA is TGTGCCAGCAGCGGGCGACTAGCGGACCAAGAGACCCAGTACTTC.

Only one count was recorded for this clone. The V gene is TRBV13, the J gene TRBJ2-2, with 7 bases identical to TRBD2. Losses at the gene ends were 3 bases for V and 3 bases for J; bases not matched to a gene: 16. This CDR3 has 19 amino acids. Germline assignment: CDR1 PRHDT and CDR2 FYEKMQ (reference sequence). The CDR3 spells CASSLTYAQGSGYTGELFF. CDR3 in DNA: TGTGCCAGCAGCTTGACGTATGCCCAGGGTAGCGGGTACACCGGGGAGCTGTTTTTT.

This chain joins TRBV9 and TRBJ2-7; D might be TRBD2 (6 bases). The V gene lost 1 base and the J gene lost 2 bases, with 13 bases spanning the gap. The CDR3 consists of 15 residues. CDR1 and CDR2 from the germline V gene are SGDLS and YYNGEE. The CDR3 nucleotides read TGTGCCAGCAGCGTATTGGCGGGGCCCACCTACGAGCAGTACTTC. This codes for CASSVLAGPTYEQYF.

The genes are TRBV30 and TRBJ1-3, with D unresolved. The CDR3 runs to 15 residues. The V gene lost 1 base and the J gene lost 2 bases, with 12 bases spanning the gap. Germline V lookup: CDR1 GTSNPN, CDR2 SVGIG (reference sequence). The CDR3 loop is CAWSGPGNPGNTIYF. CDR3 DNA: TGTGCCTGGAGTGGGCCCGGGAACCCTGGAAACACCATATATTTT.

This clone was detected a few times. The chain joins TRBV30 to TRBJ1-1, with D perhaps TRBD1 (5 bases). V was pared by 1 base and J by 11 bases, with 14 bases between. The CDR3 has 12 residues. Germline V CDR1 and CDR2: GTSNPN, SVGIG (reference sequence). The CDR3 region is CAWSATYGGAFF. In DNA form, the CDR3 reads TGTGCCTGGAGTGCGACCTATGGGGGGGCTTTCTTT.

This clone has more than one count but fewer than ten. This sequence joins TRBV6-5 and TRBJ2-4; D possibly corresponds to TRBD1 (6 bases). Trimming removed 4 bases at V and 0 bases at J, with 10 bases between. Germline CDR1 is MNHEY and CDR2 is SVGAGI. The CDR3 totals 15 residues. The CDR3 sequence: CASSSQQGAKNIQYF. CDR3 nucleotide sequence: TGTGCCAGCAGTTCACAACAGGGAGCCAAAAACATTCAGTACTTC.

J is TRBJ1-6 and V is TRBV14; D perhaps matches TRBD1 (6 bases). The germline V and J ends were trimmed by 2 bases and 18 bases, with 11 bases remaining between them. Germline assignment: CDR1 SGHDN and CDR2 FVKESK. This CDR3 is 11 amino acids long. This chain's CDR3 is CASSQTGTPHF. CDR3 nucleotides: TGTGCCAGCAGCCAAACAGGGACCCCCCACTTT.

This clone is a singleton in its sample. V and J are TRBV7-3 and TRBJ1-2; possible D gene TRBD1, 5 bases. CDR3 length: 13 amino acids. V was cut by 4 bases and J by 7 bases, with 13 bases left in between. The germline gives CDR1 SGHTA, CDR2 FQGTGA. Here the CDR3 reads CASSYNGGSGYTF. In DNA, the CDR3 is TGTGCCAGCAGCTATAACGGGGGGAGTGGCTACACCTTC.

The V and J genes are TRBV5-1 and TRBJ2-5; the match to TRBD1 covers 9 bases. V gave up 4 bases and J gave up 1 base; unmatched junction bases: 5. The CDR3 has 15 residues. Per the germline V gene, CDR1 is SGHRS and CDR2 is YFSETQ. CDR3 nucleotides: TGCGCCAGCAGCCAGGGGACAGGGAGCCAAGAGACCCAGTACTTC. As protein: CASSQGTGSQETQYF.

The rearrangement uses TRBV6-5 and TRBJ1-1, with 7 bases identical to TRBD1. The CDR3 spans 13 residues. The germline V gene encodes CDR1 MNHEY and CDR2 SVGAGI. V lost 6 bases, J lost 5 bases, and 6 bases stayed unmatched. CDR3 amino acids: CASRATGVTEAFF. CDR3 sequence (DNA): TGTGCCAGCAGGGCAACAGGGGTAACTGAAGCTTTCTTT.